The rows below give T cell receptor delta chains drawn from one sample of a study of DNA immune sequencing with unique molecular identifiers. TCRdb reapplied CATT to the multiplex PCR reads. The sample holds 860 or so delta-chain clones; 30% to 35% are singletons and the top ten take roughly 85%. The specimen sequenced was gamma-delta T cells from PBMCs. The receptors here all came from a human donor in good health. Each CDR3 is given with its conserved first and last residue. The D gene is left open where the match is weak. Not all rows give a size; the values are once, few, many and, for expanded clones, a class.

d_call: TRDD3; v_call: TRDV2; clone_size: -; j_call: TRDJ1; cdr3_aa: CACDRLGEYTDKLIF; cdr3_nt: TGTGCCTGTGACCGACTGGGGGAGTACACCGATAAACTCATCTTT
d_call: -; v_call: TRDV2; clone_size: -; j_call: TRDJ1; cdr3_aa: CACDGVGVGVSGLIF; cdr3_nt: TGTGCCTGTGACGGGGTGGGCGTCGGTGTGAGCGGACTCATCTTT
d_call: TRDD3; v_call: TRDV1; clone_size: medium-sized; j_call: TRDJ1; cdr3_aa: CALGDRPSLLFPGGSKTVLSYTDKLIF; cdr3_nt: TGTGCTCTTGGGGACCGCCCTTCCCTCCTATTCCCTGGGGGATCAAAAACCGTACTTTCGTACACCGATAAACTCATCTTT
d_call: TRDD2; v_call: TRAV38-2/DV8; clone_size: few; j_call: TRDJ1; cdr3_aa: CAYSTSCSYFPSWYTDKLIF; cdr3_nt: TGTGCTTATAGTACCTCCTGTTCCTACTTCCCTAGTTGGTACACCGATAAACTCATCTTT
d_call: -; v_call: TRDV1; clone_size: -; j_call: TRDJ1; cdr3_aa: CALGDKVPHSTGNTDKLIF; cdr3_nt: TGTGCTCTTGGGGATAAGGTACCCCACAGTACTGGGAACACCGATAAACTCATCTTT
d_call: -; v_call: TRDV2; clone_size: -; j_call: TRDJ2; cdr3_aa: CACDTILRGPTAQLFF; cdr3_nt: TGTGCCTGTGACACCATTCTCAGGGGACCGACAGCACAACTCTTCTTT
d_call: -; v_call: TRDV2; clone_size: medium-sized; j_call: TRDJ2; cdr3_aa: CACDGLRNPRTPSLTAQLFF; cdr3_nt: TGTGCCTGTGACGGTCTACGGAACCCCCGCACCCCCTCTTTGACAGCACAACTCTTCTTT
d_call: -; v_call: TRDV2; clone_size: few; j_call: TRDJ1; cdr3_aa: CACDPLWETYTDKLIF; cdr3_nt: TGTGCCTGTGACCCCCTTTGGGAGACGTACACCGATAAACTCATCTTT
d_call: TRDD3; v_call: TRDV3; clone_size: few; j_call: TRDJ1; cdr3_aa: CAFIAGGYKFSTDKLIF; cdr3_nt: TGTGCCTTTATTGCCGGGGGATACAAATTCTCCACCGATAAACTCATCTTT
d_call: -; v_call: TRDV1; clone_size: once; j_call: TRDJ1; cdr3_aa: CAGSPSLPLYWGLALYTDKLIF; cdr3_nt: TGTGCTGGGTCCCCTTCCCTTCCTCTCTACTGGGGGCTCGCCTTGTACACCGATAAACTCATCTTT
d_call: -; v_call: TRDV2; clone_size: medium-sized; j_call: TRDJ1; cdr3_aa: CACDSLKGPTDKLIF; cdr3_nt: TGTGCCTGTGACTCCCTTAAGGGGCCCACCGATAAACTCATCTTT
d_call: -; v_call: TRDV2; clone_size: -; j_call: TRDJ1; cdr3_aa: CACDTVTRDTDKLIF; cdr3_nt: TGTGCCTGTGACACCGTTACTCGCGACACCGATAAACTCATCTTT
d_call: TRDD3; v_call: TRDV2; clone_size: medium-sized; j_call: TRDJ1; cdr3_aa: CACDTVGSGSTGGYNGGTDKLIF; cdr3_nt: TGTGCCTGTGACACGGTCGGGTCAGGGAGTACTGGGGGATACAATGGGGGCACCGATAAACTCATCTTT
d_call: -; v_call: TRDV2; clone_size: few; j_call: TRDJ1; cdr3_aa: CACDKVGSYTDKLIF; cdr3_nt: TGTGCCTGTGACAAAGTGGGGTCGTACACCGATAAACTCATCTTT
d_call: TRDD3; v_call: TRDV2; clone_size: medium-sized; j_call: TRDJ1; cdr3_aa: CACDTVSRGILFSTDKLIF; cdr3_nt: TGTGCCTGTGACACCGTATCCCGGGGGATACTTTTTAGCACCGATAAACTCATCTTT
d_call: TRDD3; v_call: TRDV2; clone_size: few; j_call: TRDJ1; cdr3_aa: CACVALGDPNGDSDKLIF; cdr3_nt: TGTGCCTGTGTCGCCTTGGGGGACCCTAACGGAGATTCCGATAAACTCATCTTT
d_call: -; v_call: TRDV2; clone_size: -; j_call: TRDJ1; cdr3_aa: CACESLGVTGGKLIF; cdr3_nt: TGTGCCTGTGAATCCCTTGGGGTCACGGGGGGTAAACTCATCTTT
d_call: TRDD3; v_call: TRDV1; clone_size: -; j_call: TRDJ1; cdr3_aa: CALGELWAGGYTDKLIF; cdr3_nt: TGTGCTCTTGGGGAACTTTGGGCTGGGGGATACACCGATAAACTCATCTTT
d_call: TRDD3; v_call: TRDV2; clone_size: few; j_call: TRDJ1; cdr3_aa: CACDPLGIGPTDKLIF; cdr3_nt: TGTGCCTGTGACCCACTGGGGATCGGCCCCACCGATAAACTCATCTTT
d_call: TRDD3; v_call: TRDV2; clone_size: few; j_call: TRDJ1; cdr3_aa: CACDTGNLRLGDKKHTDKLIF; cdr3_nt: TGTGCCTGTGACACCGGGAACCTGCGACTGGGGGACAAGAAGCACACCGATAAACTCATCTTT
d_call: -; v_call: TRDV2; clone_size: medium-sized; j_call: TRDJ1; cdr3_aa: CACDTSRSRGGSDKLIF; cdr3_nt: TGTGCCTGTGACACCTCCCGGTCACGCGGGGGGTCCGATAAACTCATCTTT
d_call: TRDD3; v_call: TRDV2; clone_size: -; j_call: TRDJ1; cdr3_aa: CACDTLLGSRTDKLIF; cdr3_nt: TGTGCCTGTGACACCTTACTGGGGTCCCGCACCGATAAACTCATCTTT
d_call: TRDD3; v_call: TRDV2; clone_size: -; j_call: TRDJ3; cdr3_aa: CACDTPLGGGSWDTRQMFF; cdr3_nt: TGTGCCTGTGACACCCCACTGGGGGGTGGCTCCTGGGACACCCGACAGATGTTTTTC
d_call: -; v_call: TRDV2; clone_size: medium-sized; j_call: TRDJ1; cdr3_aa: CACDTLGRYTDKLIF; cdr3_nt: TGTGCCTGTGACACTTTGGGAAGATACACCGATAAACTCATCTTT
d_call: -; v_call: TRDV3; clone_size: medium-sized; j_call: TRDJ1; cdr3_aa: CASGKLGLDPLYTDKLIF; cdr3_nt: TGTGCCTCCGGAAAACTGGGTCTGGACCCCCTCTACACCGATAAACTCATCTTT
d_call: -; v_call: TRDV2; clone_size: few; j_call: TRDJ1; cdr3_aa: CACDAAGLTVGDKLIF; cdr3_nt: TGTGCCTGTGACGCCGCCGGACTCACGGTGGGGGATAAACTCATCTTT
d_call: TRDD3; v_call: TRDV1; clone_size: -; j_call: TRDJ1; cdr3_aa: CALGEGPFPNIAAIWGISSQADKLIF; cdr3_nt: TGTGCTCTTGGGGAAGGTCCCTTCCCCAACATTGCGGCAATTTGGGGGATCTCTTCACAGGCCGATAAACTCATCTTT
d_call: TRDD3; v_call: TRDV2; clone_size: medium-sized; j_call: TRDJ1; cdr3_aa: CACDVLGKYTDKLIF; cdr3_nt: TGTGCCTGTGACGTACTGGGGAAGTACACCGATAAACTCATCTTT
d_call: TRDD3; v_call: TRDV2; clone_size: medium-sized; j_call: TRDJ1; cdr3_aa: CACDTLRRGMPLYTDKLIF; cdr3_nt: TGTGCCTGTGACACCTTGAGGAGGGGGATGCCTTTGTACACCGATAAACTCATCTTT
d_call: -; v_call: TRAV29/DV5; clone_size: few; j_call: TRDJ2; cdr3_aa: CAASAKGGSTSLTAQLFF; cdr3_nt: TGTGCAGCAAGCGCGAAGGGGGGGTCAACTTCTTTGACAGCACAACTCTTCTTT
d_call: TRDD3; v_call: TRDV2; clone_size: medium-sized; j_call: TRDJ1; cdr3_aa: CACDPLGDTYTDKLIF; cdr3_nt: TGTGCCTGTGACCCACTGGGGGATACCTACACCGATAAACTCATCTTT
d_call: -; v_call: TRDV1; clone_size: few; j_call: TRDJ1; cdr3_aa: CALGALKFLTVGVYDLLYTDKLIF; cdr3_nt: TGTGCTCTTGGGGCGCTCAAATTCCTTACCGTGGGGGTCTACGACCTCTTGTACACCGATAAACTCATCTTT
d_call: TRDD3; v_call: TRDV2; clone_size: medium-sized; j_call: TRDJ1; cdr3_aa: CACDTLLGGMYTDKLIF; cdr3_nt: TGTGCCTGTGATACCCTACTGGGGGGCATGTACACCGATAAACTCATCTTT
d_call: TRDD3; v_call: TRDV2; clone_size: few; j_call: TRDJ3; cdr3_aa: CACDTVVGDTNLSSWDTRQMFF; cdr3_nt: TGTGCCTGTGACACCGTGGTGGGGGATACAAACTTAAGCTCCTGGGACACCCGACAGATGTTTTTC
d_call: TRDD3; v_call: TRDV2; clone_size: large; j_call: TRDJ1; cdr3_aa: CACDILGDTSYTDKLIF; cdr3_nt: TGTGCCTGTGACATACTGGGGGATACATCGTACACCGATAAACTCATCTTT
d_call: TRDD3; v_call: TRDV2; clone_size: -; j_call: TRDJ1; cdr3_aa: CACDTVNPGGDKLPPHKYTDKLIF; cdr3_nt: TGTGCCTGTGACACCGTAAACCCTGGGGGGGATAAGCTCCCTCCCCACAAGTACACCGATAAACTCATCTTT
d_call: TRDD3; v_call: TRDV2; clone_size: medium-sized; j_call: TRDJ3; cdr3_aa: CACDTVLGESSWDTRQMFF; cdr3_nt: TGTGCCTGTGACACCGTACTGGGGGAGTCGTCCTGGGACACCCGACAGATGTTTTTC
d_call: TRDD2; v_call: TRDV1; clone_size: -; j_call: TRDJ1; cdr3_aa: CALGEPRPAFLHLLISGAALKADKLIF; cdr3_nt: TGTGCTCTTGGGGAACCCCGGCCCGCCTTCCTACACCTCTTAATCTCTGGGGCCGCCCTAAAGGCCGATAAACTCATCTTT
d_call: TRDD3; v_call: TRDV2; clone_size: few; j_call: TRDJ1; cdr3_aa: CACDPLHIGGIRSKADKLIF; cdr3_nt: TGTGCCTGTGATCCGCTTCACATAGGGGGGATACGTTCAAAAGCCGATAAACTCATCTTT
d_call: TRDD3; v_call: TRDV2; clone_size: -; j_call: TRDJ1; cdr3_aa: CACDVLGDQLDKLIF; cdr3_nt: TGTGCCTGTGACGTACTGGGGGACCAACTCGATAAACTCATCTTT
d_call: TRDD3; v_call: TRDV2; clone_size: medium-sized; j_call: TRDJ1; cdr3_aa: CACDTVNYLGAPYTDKLIF; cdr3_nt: TGTGCCTGTGACACCGTGAACTACCTGGGGGCCCCGTACACCGATAAACTCATCTTT